This T cell receptor (beta chain) was profiled in a study of beta chain features in type 1 diabetes. The study, taken as a whole, reports: All four CD4+ subsets from Type 1 diabetes patients carried moderately but significantly shorter TCRB CDR3s. Reduced insertions and increased deletions marked VDJ junctions in type 1 diabetes patients. Naive, central memory and regulatory TCRB repertoires appeared more similar among patients than healthy donors.

The entirety of the isolated RNA underwent reverse transcription, so expressed TCRB transcripts were sequenced. Assay: immunoSEQ multiplex PCR; the TCRdb copy retains only in-frame clones and omits some. Of around 180,000 clones in the sample, around 8% were seen once. This clone was detected only a few times. Antigen: not known. CDR3 length: 14 amino acids. Trimming cost V 6 bases and J 3 bases, with 15 bases left between them. Looked up from germline, CDR1 is LNHNV and CDR2 is YYDKDF (reference sequence). The sequencing sample was made of central memory CD4+ T cells from blood. The receptor was isolated from a woman in her thirties or forties with type 1 diabetes. The rearrangement joins TRBV15 to TRBJ2-7; tentatively, D is TRBD2 (7 bases). The CDR3 coding sequence is TGTGCCACCAGAAAGGGGGGAGGGGGCTACGAGCAGTACTTC. Its translation is CATRKGGGGYEQYF. Full variable domain (remainder filled in from reference TRBV15 and TRBJ2-7): DAMVIQNPRYQVTQFGKPVTLSCSQTLNHNVMYWYQQKSSQAPKLLFHYYDKDFNNEADTPDNFQSRRPNTSFCFLDIRSPGLGDTAMYLCATRKGGGGYEQYFGPGTRLTVT.